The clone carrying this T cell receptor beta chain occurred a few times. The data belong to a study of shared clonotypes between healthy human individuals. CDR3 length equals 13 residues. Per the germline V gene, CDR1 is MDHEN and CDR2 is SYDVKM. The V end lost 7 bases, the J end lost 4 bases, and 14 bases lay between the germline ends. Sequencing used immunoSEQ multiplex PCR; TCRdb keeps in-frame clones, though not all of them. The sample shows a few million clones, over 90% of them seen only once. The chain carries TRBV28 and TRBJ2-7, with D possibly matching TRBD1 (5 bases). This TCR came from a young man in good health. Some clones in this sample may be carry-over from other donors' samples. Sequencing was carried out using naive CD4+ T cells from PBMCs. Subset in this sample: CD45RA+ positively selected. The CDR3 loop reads CASNVREPYEQYF. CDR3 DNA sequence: TGTGCCAGCAATGTCAGGGAACCTTACGAGCAGTACTTC. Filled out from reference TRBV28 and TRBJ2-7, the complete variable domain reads DVKVTQSSRYLVKRTGEKVFLECVQDMDHENMFWYRQDPGLGLRLIYFSYDVKMKEKGDIPEGYSVSREKKERFSLILESASTNQTSMYLCASNVREPYEQYFGPGTRLTVT.